The clone carrying this TCR beta chain has only a few counts. The antigen remains undetermined. This sample is part of a study of CD8 T cells in ankylosing spondylitis. TCRdb passed the 5' RACE reads through MiXCR, listing each CDR3 protein once. The sample comprises under 550,000 distinct CDR3 sequences, 25% to 30% of which are singletons, and roughly 0.8% rests with the top ten. The germline V gene encodes CDR1 KGHDR and CDR2 SFDVKD. The CDR3 runs to 17 residues. The V gene lost 3 bases and the J gene lost 0 bases, with 14 bases spanning the gap. Overall study results and limits: Apparently characteristic of ankylosing spondylitis blood was a TCR beta motif (fewer than 10 highly homologous variants). There were earlier reports of some motif variants in reactive arthritis synovial fluid and blood.

The chain employs TRBV24-1 and TRBJ2-1; maybe TRBD2 (5 bases). This clonotype was obtained from a male donor with ankylosing spondylitis. Sequencing was carried out using blood, either unsorted or a sorted T cell fraction (not recorded which). CDR3 protein: CATSDLPLAHSYNEQFF. The CDR3 nucleotides are TGTGCCACCAGTGATCTACCCTTAGCGCACTCCTACAATGAGCAGTTCTTC.